The clone carrying this T cell receptor beta chain appeared a few times. Its target is unknown. J gave up 0 bases and V 0 bases, and 4 bases lay outside the gene matches. The CDR3 extends over 17 amino acids. The data stem from a study of T cell repertoires in cytomegalovirus infection. MiXCR, applied by TCRdb to the reads, yields one record per CDR3 protein. The sample lists around 490,000 distinct CDR3 sequences, less than 30% occurring once. The study's findings and limits: There were HLA-C-restricted CMV-specific TCR beta clonotypes dominating the ex vivo response. Carriers of CMV and the relevant HLA type were discriminated by public TCR beta frequency.

The TCR comes from a human donor in good health (CMV status not recorded). Some clones in this sample may be carry-over from other donors' samples. What was sequenced was PBMCs. The V and J genes are TRBV12-3 or TRBV12-4 and TRBJ2-7; 11 bases line up with TRBD2. CDR3 nucleotides: TGTGCCAGCAGTTTAGCCTCGGGACTAGCGGTCTCCTACGAGCAGTACTTC. This encodes CASSLASGLAVSYEQYF.